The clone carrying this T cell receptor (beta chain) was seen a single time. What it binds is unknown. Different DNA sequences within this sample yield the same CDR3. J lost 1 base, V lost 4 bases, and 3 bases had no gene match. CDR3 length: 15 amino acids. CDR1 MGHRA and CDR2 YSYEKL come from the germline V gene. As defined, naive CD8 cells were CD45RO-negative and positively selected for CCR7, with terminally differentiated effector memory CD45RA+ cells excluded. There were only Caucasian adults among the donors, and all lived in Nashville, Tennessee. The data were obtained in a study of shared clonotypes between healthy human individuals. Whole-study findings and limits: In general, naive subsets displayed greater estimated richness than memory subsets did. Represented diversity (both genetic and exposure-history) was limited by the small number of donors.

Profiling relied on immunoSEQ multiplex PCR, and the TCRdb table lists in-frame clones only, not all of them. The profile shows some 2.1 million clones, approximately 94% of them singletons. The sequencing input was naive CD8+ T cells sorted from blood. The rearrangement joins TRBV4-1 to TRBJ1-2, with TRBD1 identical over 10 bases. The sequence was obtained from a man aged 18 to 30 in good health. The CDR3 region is CASSPRTGGNYGYTF. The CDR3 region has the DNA TGCGCCAGCAGCCCCCGGACAGGGGGTAACTATGGCTACACCTTC.